A selection of T cell receptor beta chains follows, all from one sample in a study of cytomegalovirus exposure and HLA in healthy donors. Some clones are missing from TCRdb's copy, which holds only in-frame ones; the method was immunoSEQ multiplex PCR. This repertoire shows under 200,000 clones, over 80% found once; its top ten account for roughly 6.2%. The source material was PBMCs. The origin of the receptors is a male donor in good health and CMV-seropositive. CDR3s include the opening cysteine and the closing phenylalanine or tryptophan. Fields, in order: J gene, clone size, D gene, V gene, CDR3 DNA, CDR3 protein. D genes are given only for firm matches. Part of the rows lack a size; the others show once, few, many or a class for expanded clones.

J: TRBJ2-2
size: NA
D: TRBD2
V: TRBV19
DNA: TGTGCCAGTAGCCCGGGACTAGCGGGAGGCGGGGGCGGGGAGCTGTTTTTT
CDR3: CASSPGLAGGGGGELFF

J: TRBJ2-1
size: NA
D: NA
V: TRBV5-1
DNA: TGCGCCAGCAGCACCTTAGCGGACAATGAGCAGTTCTTC
CDR3: CASSTLADNEQFF

J: TRBJ2-1
size: NA
D: NA
V: TRBV6-5
DNA: TGTGCCAGCAGTTTGAGGGATAACTCCTACAATGAGCAGTTCTTC
CDR3: CASSLRDNSYNEQFF

J: TRBJ1-5
size: NA
D: TRBD1
V: TRBV18
DNA: TGTGCCAGCTCACGGGACAGGGGGCGCGGAAGCAATCAGCCCCAGCATTTT
CDR3: CASSRDRGRGSNQPQHF

J: TRBJ2-1
size: few
D: TRBD2
V: TRBV2
DNA: TGTGCCAGCAGTTTCCTAGCGGGAGGAACAAATGAGCAGTTCTTC
CDR3: CASSFLAGGTNEQFF

J: TRBJ2-1
size: once
D: NA
V: TRBV7-8
DNA: TGTGCCAGCAGCTTAGGGCTTAATGAGCAGTTCTTC
CDR3: CASSLGLNEQFF

J: TRBJ2-5
size: NA
D: TRBD2
V: TRBV14
DNA: TGTGCCAGCAGCCAAGAGGTAGCGGGAGGATTTAGGCCGTACTTC
CDR3: CASSQEVAGGFRPYF

J: TRBJ2-7
size: NA
D: NA
V: TRBV1
DNA: TGCACCAGCAGGAAAGACCGGGACTCAAAGACCCACGAGCAGTACTTC
CDR3: CTSRKDRDSKTHEQYF

J: TRBJ1-2
size: NA
D: NA
V: TRBV12-5
DNA: TGTGCTAGTGGTTTGCAGGGGAGGGGGAAGTATGGCTACACCTTC
CDR3: CASGLQGRGKYGYTF

J: TRBJ2-1
size: NA
D: TRBD1
V: TRBV4-2
DNA: TGTGCCAGCAGCCAAGAGGGACAGGGGCTGGGGGAGCAGTTCTTC
CDR3: CASSQEGQGLGEQFF